The subject of this entry is one T cell receptor (beta chain). The data derive from a study of blood T cell repertoires in COVID-19. The CDR3 loop spans 14 amino acids. V lost 3 bases to trimming and J lost 4 bases, with 12 bases between them. Germline V gene lookup returns CDR1 SGHVS and CDR2 FNYEAQ. Followed longitudinally, the Seattle patients had been enrolled during active infection. Study processing details: How many nucleated cells were present was estimated from reference gene primer amplification. TCRdb's copy holds only in-frame clones and misses some; the assay was immunoSEQ multiplex PCR. V and J calls plus clone size are reproduced from that table; the DNA served to infer D and trimming. The table has about 340,000 clones, about nine tenths seen once.

This sequence originates from a woman aged 45-65 years with COVID-19, enrolled during active disease. The rearrangement links TRBV7-6 to TRBJ1-1; the D gene is possibly TRBD1 (6 bases). Source material: peripheral blood. The CDR3 region is CASSLGTRSTEAFF. The CDR3 DNA sequence: TGTGCCAGCAGCTTGGGGACAAGGAGCACTGAAGCTTTCTTT.